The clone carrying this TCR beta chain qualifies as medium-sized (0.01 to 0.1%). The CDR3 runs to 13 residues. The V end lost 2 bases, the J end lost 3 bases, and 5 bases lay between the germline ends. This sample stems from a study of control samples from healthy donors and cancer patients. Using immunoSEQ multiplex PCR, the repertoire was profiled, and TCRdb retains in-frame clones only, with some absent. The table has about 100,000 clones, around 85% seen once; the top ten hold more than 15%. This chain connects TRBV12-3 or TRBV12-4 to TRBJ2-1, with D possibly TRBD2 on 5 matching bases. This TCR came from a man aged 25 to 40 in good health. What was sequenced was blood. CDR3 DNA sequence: TGTGCCAGCAGTTTACGGGACTACAATGAGCAGTTCTTC. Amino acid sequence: CASSLRDYNEQFF.